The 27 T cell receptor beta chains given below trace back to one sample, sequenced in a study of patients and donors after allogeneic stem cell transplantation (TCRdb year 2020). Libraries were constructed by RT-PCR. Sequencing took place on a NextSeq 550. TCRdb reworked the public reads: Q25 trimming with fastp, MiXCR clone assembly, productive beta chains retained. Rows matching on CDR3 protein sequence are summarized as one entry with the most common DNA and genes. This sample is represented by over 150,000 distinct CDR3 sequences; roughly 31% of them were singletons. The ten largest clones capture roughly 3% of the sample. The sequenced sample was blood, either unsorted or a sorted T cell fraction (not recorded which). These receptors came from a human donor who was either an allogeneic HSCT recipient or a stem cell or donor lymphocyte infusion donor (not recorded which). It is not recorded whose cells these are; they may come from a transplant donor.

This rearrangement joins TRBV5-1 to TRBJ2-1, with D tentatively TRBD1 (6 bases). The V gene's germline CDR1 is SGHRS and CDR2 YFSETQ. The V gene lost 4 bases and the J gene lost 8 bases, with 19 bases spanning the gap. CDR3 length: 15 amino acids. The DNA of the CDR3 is TGCGCCAGCAGCGTTGCACCGCAGGGGCGGGATGAGCAGTTCTTC. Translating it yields CASSVAPQGRDEQFF.

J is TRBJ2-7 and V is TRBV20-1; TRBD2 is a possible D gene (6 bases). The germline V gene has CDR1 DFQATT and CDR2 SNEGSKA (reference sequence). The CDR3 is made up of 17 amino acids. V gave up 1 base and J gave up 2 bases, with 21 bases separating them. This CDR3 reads CSARGTRPAGATYEQYF. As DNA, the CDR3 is TGCAGTGCTAGAGGCACGCGTCCAGCGGGCGCAACCTACGAGCAGTACTTC.

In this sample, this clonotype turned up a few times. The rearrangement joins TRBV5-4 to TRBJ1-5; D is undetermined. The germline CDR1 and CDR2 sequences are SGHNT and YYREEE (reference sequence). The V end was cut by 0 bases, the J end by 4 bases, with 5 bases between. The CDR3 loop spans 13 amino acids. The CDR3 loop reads CASSLDWNQPQHF. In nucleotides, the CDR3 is TGTGCCAGCAGCTTGGACTGGAATCAGCCCCAGCATTTT.

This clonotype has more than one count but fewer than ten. The CDR3 reads CASSSRDPYQPQHF. In DNA, the CDR3 is TGCGCCAGCAGCTCCCGGGACCCCTATCAGCCCCAGCATTTT. The chain joins TRBV4-1 to TRBJ1-5; a weak D match, TRBD1 (5 bases). CDR3 size: 14 residues. V lost 5 bases to trimming and J lost 5 bases, with 13 bases between them. Germline values: CDR1 MGHRA, CDR2 YSYEKL.

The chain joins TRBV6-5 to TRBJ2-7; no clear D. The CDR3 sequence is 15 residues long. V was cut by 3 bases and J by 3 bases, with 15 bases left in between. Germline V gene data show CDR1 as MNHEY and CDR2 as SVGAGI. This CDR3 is CASSYSLVPGYEQYF. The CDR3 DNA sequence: TGTGCCAGCAGTTATTCACTCGTCCCCGGCTACGAGCAGTACTTC.

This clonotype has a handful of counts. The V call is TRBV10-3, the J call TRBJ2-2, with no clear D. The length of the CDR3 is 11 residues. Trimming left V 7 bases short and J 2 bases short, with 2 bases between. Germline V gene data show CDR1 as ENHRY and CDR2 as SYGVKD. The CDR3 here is CAITNTGELFF. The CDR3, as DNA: TGTGCCATCACAAACACCGGGGAGCTGTTTTTT.

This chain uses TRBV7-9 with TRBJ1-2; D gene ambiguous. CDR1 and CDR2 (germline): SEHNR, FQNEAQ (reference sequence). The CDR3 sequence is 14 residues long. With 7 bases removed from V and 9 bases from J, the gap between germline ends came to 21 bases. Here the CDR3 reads CASTLDRDLPRYTF. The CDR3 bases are TGTGCCAGCACCCTCGACCGGGATCTACCGCGCTACACCTTC.

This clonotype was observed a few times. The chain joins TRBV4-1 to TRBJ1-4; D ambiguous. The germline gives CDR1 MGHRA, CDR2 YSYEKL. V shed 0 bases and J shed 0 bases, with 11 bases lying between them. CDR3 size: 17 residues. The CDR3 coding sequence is TGCGCCAGCAGCCAAGATCAATGGGCCGCAACTAATGAAAAACTGTTTTTT. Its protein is CASSQDQWAATNEKLFF.

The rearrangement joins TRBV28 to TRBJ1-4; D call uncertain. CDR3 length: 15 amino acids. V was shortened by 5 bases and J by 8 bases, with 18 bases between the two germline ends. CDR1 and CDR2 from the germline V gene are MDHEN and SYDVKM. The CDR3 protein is CASSPTTGRQEKLFF. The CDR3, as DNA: TGTGCCAGCAGTCCCACGACGGGCCGGCAAGAAAAACTGTTTTTT. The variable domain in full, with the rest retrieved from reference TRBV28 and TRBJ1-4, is DVKVTQSSRYLVKRTGEKVFLECVQDMDHENMFWYRQDPGLGLRLIYFSYDVKMKEKGDIPEGYSVSREKKERFSLILESASTNQTSMYLCASSPTTGRQEKLFFGSGTQLSVL.

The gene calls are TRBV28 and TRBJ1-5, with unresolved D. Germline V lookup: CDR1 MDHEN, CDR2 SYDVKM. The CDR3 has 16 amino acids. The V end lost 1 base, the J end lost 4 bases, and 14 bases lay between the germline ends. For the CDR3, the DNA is TGTGCCAGCAGTTTATTCCCGGAGGTTGGGAATCAGCCCCAGCATTTT. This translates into CASSLFPEVGNQPQHF.

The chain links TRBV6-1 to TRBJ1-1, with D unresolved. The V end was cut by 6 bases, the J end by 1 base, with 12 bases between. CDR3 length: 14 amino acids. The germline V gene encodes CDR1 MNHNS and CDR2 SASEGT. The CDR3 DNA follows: TGTGCCAGCAGCCCCTGGTACAGGAACACTGAAGCTTTCTTT. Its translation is CASSPWYRNTEAFF.

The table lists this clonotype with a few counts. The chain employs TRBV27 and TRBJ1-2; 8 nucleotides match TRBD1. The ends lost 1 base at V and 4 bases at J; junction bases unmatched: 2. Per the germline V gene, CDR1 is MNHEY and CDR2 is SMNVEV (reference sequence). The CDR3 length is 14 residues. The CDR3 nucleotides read TGTGCCAGCAGTTTATTGGGGACAGGCTATGGCTACACCTTC. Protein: CASSLLGTGYGYTF.

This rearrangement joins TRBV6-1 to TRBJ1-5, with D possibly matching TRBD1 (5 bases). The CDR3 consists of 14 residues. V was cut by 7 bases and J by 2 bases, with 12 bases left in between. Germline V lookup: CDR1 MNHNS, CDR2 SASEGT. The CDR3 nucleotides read TGTGCCAGCACCTCCTCACAGGGCAATCAGCCCCAGCATTTT. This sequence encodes CASTSSQGNQPQHF.

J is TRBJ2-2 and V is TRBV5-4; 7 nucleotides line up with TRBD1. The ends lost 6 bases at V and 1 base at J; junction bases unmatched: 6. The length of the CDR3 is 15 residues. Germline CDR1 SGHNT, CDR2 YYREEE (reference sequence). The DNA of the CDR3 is TGTGCCAGCAAAGGGGGCGCGGGGAACACCGGGGAGCTGTTTTTT. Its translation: CASKGGAGNTGELFF.

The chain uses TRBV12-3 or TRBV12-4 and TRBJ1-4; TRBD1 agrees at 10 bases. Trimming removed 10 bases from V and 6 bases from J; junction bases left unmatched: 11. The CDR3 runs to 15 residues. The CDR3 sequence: CATHLGGQGYEKLFF. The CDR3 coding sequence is TGTGCCACCCATTTGGGGGGACAGGGGTATGAAAAACTGTTTTTT.

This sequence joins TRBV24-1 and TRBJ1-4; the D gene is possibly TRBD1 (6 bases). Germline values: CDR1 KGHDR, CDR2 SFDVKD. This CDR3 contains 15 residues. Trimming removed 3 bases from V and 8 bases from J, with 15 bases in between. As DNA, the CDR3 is TGTGCCACCAGTGATCCAGCCAGGGGAGAAGAAAAACTGTTTTTT. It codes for CATSDPARGEEKLFF.

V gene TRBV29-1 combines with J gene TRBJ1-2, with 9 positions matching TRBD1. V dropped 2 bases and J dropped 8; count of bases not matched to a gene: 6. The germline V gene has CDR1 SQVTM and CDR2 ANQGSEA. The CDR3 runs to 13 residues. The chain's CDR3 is CSVELGQGWGYTF. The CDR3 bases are TGCAGCGTTGAACTAGGACAGGGGTGGGGCTACACCTTC.

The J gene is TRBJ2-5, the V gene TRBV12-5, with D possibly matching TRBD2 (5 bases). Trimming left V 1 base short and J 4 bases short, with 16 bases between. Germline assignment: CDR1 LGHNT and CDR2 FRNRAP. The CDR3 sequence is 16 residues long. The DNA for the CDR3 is TGTGCTAGTGGTTTGGGACCCGGGGAAGGAGGAGAGACCCAGTACTTC. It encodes CASGLGPGEGGETQYF.

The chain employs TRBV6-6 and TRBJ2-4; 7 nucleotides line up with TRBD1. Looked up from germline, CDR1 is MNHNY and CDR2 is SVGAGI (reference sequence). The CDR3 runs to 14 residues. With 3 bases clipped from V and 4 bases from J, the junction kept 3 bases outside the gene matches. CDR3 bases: TGTGCCAGCAGTTATCGACAGGGAAAAAACATTCAGTACTTC. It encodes CASSYRQGKNIQYF.

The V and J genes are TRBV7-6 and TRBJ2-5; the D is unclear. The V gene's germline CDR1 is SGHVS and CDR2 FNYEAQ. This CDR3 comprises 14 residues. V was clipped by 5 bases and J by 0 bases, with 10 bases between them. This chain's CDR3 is CASSLIEYQETQYF. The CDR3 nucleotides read TGTGCCAGCAGCCTTATAGAGTACCAAGAGACCCAGTACTTC.

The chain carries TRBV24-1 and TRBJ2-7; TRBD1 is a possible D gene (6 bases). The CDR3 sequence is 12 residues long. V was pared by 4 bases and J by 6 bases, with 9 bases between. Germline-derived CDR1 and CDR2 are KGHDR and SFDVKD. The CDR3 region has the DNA TGTGCCACCAGTGAACAGGGTTCCGAGCAGTACTTC. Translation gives CATSEQGSEQYF.

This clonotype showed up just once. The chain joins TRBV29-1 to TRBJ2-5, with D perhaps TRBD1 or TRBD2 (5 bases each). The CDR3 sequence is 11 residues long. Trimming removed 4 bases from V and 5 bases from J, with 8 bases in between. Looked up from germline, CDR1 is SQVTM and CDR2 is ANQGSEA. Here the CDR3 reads CSVVREETQYF. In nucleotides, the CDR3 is TGCAGCGTTGTCAGGGAGGAGACCCAGTACTTC.

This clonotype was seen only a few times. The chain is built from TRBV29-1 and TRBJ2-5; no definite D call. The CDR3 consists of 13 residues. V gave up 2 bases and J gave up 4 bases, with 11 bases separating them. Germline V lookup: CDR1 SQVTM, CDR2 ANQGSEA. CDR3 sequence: CSVEQGIVETQYF. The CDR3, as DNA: TGCAGCGTTGAACAAGGGATTGTAGAGACCCAGTACTTC.

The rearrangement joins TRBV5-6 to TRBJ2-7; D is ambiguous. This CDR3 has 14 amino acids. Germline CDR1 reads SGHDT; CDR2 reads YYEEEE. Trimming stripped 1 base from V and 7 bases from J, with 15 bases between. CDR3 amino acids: CASSLIAGPWEQYF. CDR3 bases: TGTGCCAGCAGCTTGATTGCCGGGCCGTGGGAGCAGTACTTC.

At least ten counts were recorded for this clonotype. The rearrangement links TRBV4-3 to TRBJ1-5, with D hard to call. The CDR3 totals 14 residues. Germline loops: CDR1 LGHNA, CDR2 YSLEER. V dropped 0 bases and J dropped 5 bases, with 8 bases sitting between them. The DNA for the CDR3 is TGCGCCAGCAGCCAAGATACCGGGTATCAGCCCCAGCATTTT. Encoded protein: CASSQDTGYQPQHF.

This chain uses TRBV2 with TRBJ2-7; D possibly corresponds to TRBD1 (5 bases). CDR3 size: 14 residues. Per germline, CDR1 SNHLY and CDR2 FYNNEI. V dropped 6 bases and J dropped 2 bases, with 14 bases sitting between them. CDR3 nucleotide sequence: TGTGCCAGCAGGGGAACAGGTGGTACCTACGAGCAGTACTTC. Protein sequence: CASRGTGGTYEQYF.

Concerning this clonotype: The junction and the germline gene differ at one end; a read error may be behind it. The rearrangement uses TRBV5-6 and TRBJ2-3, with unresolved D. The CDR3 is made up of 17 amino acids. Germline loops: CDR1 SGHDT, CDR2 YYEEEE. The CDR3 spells CASSLEPPATSTDTKYF. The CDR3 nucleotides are TGTGCCAGCAGCTTGGAACCCCCAGCGACAAGCACAGATACGAAGTATTTT.